These 20 T cell receptor beta chains came from one sample sequenced in a study of OX40 agonist ivuxolimab in advanced cancers. Measured with immunoSEQ multiplex PCR; TCRdb has only the in-frame clones, and not every one. The data contain roughly 70,000 clones, over 80% of them singletons. Source: CD4+ or CD8+ T cells sorted from blood, taken in a trial of the OX40 agonist ivuxolimab. The receptors derive from an adult with an advanced solid tumor such as melanoma, head and neck, liver or kidney cancer.

The V call is TRBV2, the J call TRBJ1-3; D is possibly TRBD1 (5 bases). Trimming left V 1 base short and J 2 bases short, with 6 bases between. Germline CDR1 and CDR2: SNHLY and FYNNEI. The CDR3 has 14 residues. The CDR3 DNA reads TGTGCCAGCAGTGAAGGGGGGGCTGGAAACACCATATATTTT. Its translation: CASSEGGAGNTIYF.

The chain links TRBV4-1 to TRBJ1-4, with 10 positions matching TRBD1. Germline lookup yields CDR1 MGHRA and CDR2 YSYEKL. The CDR3 is made up of 16 amino acids. V lost 4 bases to trimming and J lost 6 bases; unmatched junction nucleotides: 8. The CDR3 loop reads CASSRQGAIEYEKLFF. The CDR3, as DNA: TGCGCCAGCAGCCGACAGGGGGCAATCGAGTATGAAAAACTGTTTTTT.

This sequence joins TRBV7-3 and TRBJ2-5; 11 nucleotides agree with TRBD1. Germline V gene data show CDR1 as SGHTA and CDR2 as FQGTGA. The V and J ends lost 5 bases and 5 bases, in that order; junction bases with no gene match: 7. The length of the CDR3 is 15 residues. The DNA of the CDR3 is TGTGCCAGCAGCCCCGGGACAGGGGGACTGGAGACCCAGTACTTC. Amino acid sequence: CASSPGTGGLETQYF.

The chain recombines TRBV13 with TRBJ2-7; 9 bases are shared with TRBD2. Trimming took 1 base from V and 2 from J; bases not matched to a gene: 9. CDR1 is PRHDT, CDR2 FYEKMQ, per germline (reference sequence). The CDR3 runs to 17 residues. The chain's CDR3 is CASSLEGGLAGPYEQYF. In DNA, the CDR3 is TGTGCCAGCAGCTTAGAGGGGGGGCTAGCGGGGCCCTACGAGCAGTACTTC.

V is TRBV7-3 and J is TRBJ2-7; a weak D match, TRBD1 (5 bases). The CDR3 totals 13 residues. Germline-derived CDR1 and CDR2 are SGHTA and FQGTGA. The V end was cut by 3 bases, the J end by 3 bases, with 9 bases between. CDR3 bases: TGTGCCAGCAGCTTGTCAGGGAACTACGAGCAGTACTTC. It is translated as CASSLSGNYEQYF.

The chain has TRBV5-6 and TRBJ1-1; D gene ambiguous. Trimming removed 4 bases at V and 4 bases at J, with 8 bases between. This CDR3 has 12 residues. CDR1 SGHDT and CDR2 YYEEEE come from the germline V gene. The CDR3 DNA is TGTGCCAGCAGCGGGAGGAGCACTGAAGCTTTCTTT. Translated: CASSGRSTEAFF.

The chain links TRBV5-6 to TRBJ1-2; no clear D. Trimming shortened V by 2 bases and J by 3 bases, and 5 bases separated the two germline ends. The germline V gene has CDR1 SGHDT and CDR2 YYEEEE. This CDR3 has 12 residues. CDR3 coding DNA: TGTGCCAGCAGCTTTGGTGACTATGGCTACACCTTC. Translated, it gives CASSFGDYGYTF.

The chain carries TRBV7-9 and TRBJ1-2; D is unclear. The CDR3 is 14 residues long. V lost 5 bases, J lost 2 bases, and 12 bases lay in between. Per the germline V gene, CDR1 is SEHNR and CDR2 is FQNEAQ (reference sequence). The CDR3 protein is CASSPDGRNYGYTF. CDR3 in DNA: TGTGCCAGCAGCCCGGACGGTCGAAACTATGGCTACACCTTC.

This clone appeared once. The rearrangement links TRBV18 to TRBJ1-2; 7 bases are a match to TRBD1. Per the germline V gene, CDR1 is KGHSH and CDR2 is LQKENI. V dropped 3 bases and J dropped 6; count of bases not matched to a gene: 19. This CDR3 has 18 residues. The CDR3, as DNA: TGTGCCAGCTCACCGAGCGACGACACAGGGGAAATCTTCGATGGCTACACCTTC. The encoded protein is CASSPSDDTGEIFDGYTF.

The chain is built from TRBV13 and TRBJ1-5; the D gene is possibly TRBD1 (5 bases). From germline, CDR1 is PRHDT and CDR2 FYEKMQ (reference sequence). Deletions cut 5 bases from V and 4 bases from J, with 18 bases between. The CDR3 is made up of 16 amino acids. The CDR3 reads CASSLGLGEINQPQHF. The CDR3 nucleotides read TGTGCCAGCAGCCTGGGGTTAGGGGAGATAAATCAGCCCCAGCATTTT.

The chain recombines TRBV4-2 with TRBJ2-1; D not certain. The CDR3 runs 16 residues. The V gene's germline CDR1 is LGHNA and CDR2 YNFKEQ. Trimming took off 0 bases at V and 9 bases at J, with 18 bases between the two ends. CDR3 protein: CASSQDRAGLQSEQFF. The DNA of the CDR3 is TGTGCCAGCAGCCAAGATCGAGCTGGATTACAAAGTGAGCAGTTCTTC.

This sequence joins TRBV7-2 and TRBJ2-2, with 7 bases identical to TRBD1. J gave up 3 bases and V 1 base, and 8 bases lay outside the gene matches. This CDR3 contains 17 residues. Per germline, CDR1 SGHTA and CDR2 FQGNSA. CDR3 DNA: TGTGCCAGCAGCTTAGACGACAGGGCCCGGGACACCGGGGAGCTGTTTTTT. Its protein product is CASSLDDRARDTGELFF.

The V gene is TRBV27, the J gene TRBJ2-5; the D call may be TRBD1 or TRBD2 (5 bases each). TRBJ2-7 matches the DNA end more closely, so the J call is doubtful. Germline V lookup: CDR1 MNHEY, CDR2 SMNVEV (reference sequence). CDR3 size: 16 residues. The CDR3 nucleotides are TGTGCCAGCAGTTCCCAGCTCGGGGCGCACTCCTACGAGCAGTACTTC. This codes for CASSSQLGAHSYEQYF.

CDR3 protein: CASSVDQGPGNTIYF. The CDR3 DNA reads as TGTGCCAGCAGCGTAGATCAGGGCCCTGGAAACACCATATATTTT. The V and J genes are TRBV9 and TRBJ1-3; D is possibly TRBD1 (5 bases). Germline V gene sequence: CDR1 SGDLS, CDR2 YYNGEE. The length of the CDR3 is 15 residues. Trimming removed 0 bases at V and 2 bases at J, with 9 bases between.

The CDR3 reads CSVDLGTDTQYF. The CDR3 coding sequence is TGCAGCGTTGATCTTGGGACAGATACGCAGTATTTT. This chain joins TRBV29-1 and TRBJ2-3; D unresolved. Trimming cost V 3 bases and J 3 bases, with 7 bases left between them. Germline values: CDR1 SQVTM, CDR2 ANQGSEA. CDR3 size: 12 residues.

This rearrangement joins TRBV10-2 to TRBJ2-3; D is unresolved. Per germline, CDR1 WSHSY and CDR2 SAAADI. There are 13 residues in the CDR3. V lost 2 bases, J lost 7 bases, and 10 bases lay in between. CDR3 loop: CASSEQLVYTQYF. CDR3 in DNA: TGCGCCAGCAGTGAGCAGCTAGTCTATACGCAGTATTTT.

The genes are TRBV9 and TRBJ2-7; 14 bases are shared with TRBD2. The germline gives CDR1 SGDLS, CDR2 YYNGEE. CDR3 length: 15 amino acids. The ends lost 3 bases at V and 4 bases at J; junction bases unmatched: 3. Written as DNA, the CDR3 is TGTGCCAGCAGCGCGGGGACTAGCGGGGGTTACGAGCAGTACTTC. Translating gives CASSAGTSGGYEQYF.

The chain is built from TRBV5-1 and TRBJ1-2; D might be TRBD1 (5 bases). The germline V gene has CDR1 SGHRS and CDR2 YFSETQ. V was shortened by 4 bases and J by 5 bases, with 18 bases between the two germline ends. The CDR3 totals 15 residues. CDR3 sequence (DNA): TGCGCCAGCAGCCTGGGTTGGGGCGGAGAATATGGCTACACCTTC. It specifies CASSLGWGGEYGYTF.

The rearrangement uses TRBV14 and TRBJ1-4, with D perhaps matching TRBD1 (5 bases). Germline V gives CDR1 SGHDN, CDR2 FVKESK. Trimming cost V 1 base and J 4 bases, with 13 bases left between them. The CDR3 length is 16 residues. The CDR3 region has the DNA TGTGCCAGCAGCCAAGGGGCGAGAGGGGTTAATGAAAAACTGTTTTTT. This gives the protein CASSQGARGVNEKLFF. Full variable domain (outside the CDR3, taken from reference TRBV14 and TRBJ1-4): EAGVTQFPSHSVIEKGQTVTLRCDPISGHDNLYWYRRVMGKEIKFLLHFVKESKQDESGMPNNRFLAERTGGTYSTLKVQPAELEDSGVYFCASSQGARGVNEKLFFGSGTQLSVL.

The chain employs TRBV9 and TRBJ2-7; D possibly corresponds to TRBD1 (5 bases). CDR3 length: 15 amino acids. Germline V gene lookup returns CDR1 SGDLS and CDR2 YYNGEE. With 4 bases removed from V and 7 bases from J, the gap between germline ends came to 21 bases. CDR3 bases: TGTGCCAGCAGCCCAACCGGAACAGGCCCTATGGAGCAGTACTTC. It specifies CASSPTGTGPMEQYF.